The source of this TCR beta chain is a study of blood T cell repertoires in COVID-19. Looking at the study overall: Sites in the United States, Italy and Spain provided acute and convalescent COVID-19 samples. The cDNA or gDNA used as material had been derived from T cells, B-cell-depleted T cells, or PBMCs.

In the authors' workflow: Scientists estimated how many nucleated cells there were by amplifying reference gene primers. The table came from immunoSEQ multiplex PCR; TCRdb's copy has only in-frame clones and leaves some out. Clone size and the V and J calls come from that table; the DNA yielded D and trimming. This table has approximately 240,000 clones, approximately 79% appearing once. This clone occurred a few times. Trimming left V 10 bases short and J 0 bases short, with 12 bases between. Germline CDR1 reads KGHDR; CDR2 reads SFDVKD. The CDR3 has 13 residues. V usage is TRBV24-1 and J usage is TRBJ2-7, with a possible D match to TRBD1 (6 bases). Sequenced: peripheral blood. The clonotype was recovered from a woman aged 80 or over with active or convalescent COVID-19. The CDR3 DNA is TGTGCCACTGAGGACAGCTTCTCCTACGAGCAGTACTTC. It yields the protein CATEDSFSYEQYF.